This TCR beta chain was profiled in a study of regulatory T cells in long-lasting Graves disease (dated by TCRdb to the early 2020s). For the wider study: Persistent Graves' disease meant more than 5 years of antithyroid drug treatment with TSH receptor autoantibodies that stayed positive. Peripheral blood TCR sequencing and RNA sequencing compared persistent Graves' disease patients with newly diagnosed Graves' disease patients. The study was registered as a clinical trial and conducted in China. TCR sequencing covered around 13 persistent and roughly 20 newly diagnosed Graves' disease patients, 33 samples in total. In the clinical cohort, patients with persistent Graves' disease had used antithyroid drugs for an average of approximately eleven years. Overall results and qualifications from the work: As a limitation, the authors acknowledged that the small sample size may reduce accuracy. TRBV28, TRBJ1-2 and TRBJ2-5 were preferentially used in persistent disease, while TRBV20-1 and TRBJ2-1 were favored in newly diagnosed disease. Persistent Graves' disease patients showed lower TCR Shannon entropy and fewer highly expanded clones than newly diagnosed patients, suggesting clonal expansion. Sequencing and analysis were limited to the TCR beta chain. Peripheral blood alone was examined, since thyroid tissue, which constituted the primary lesion, could not be accessed. A larger number of public clonotypes was shared among persistent patients (fewer than 3,000) than among newly diagnosed patients (approximately 1,000).

This clonotype was counted many times. Its cognate antigen has yet to be identified. No quality values exist for individual bases; no much larger clone is one base distant. Library generation was performed with multiplex PCR. The sequencing machine was an Illumina HiSeq 4000. CDR3 regions were amplified by Arm-PCR with iRepertoire HTBI primers to construct TCR beta libraries. Gel purification was performed on PCR products prior to sequencing. As for the original processing: Gene usage analysis of CDR3 amino acid clonotypes used the approximately 62 TRBV and more than 13 TRBJ segments found across samples. COPE and FqMerger were used to merge the filtered high-quality paired reads into contigs. BLAST was used to align contigs to IMGT TRBV, TRBD and TRBJ reference genes, with CDR3 defined following IMGT. Any clonotype with a frequency above 0.1% was counted as a highly expanded clone. Shannon entropy served as the measure of repertoire diversity, while the Gini coefficient captured V-J evenness. A clonotype was considered public if more than one individual shared it. The public reads were reanalyzed by TCRdb: fastp trimming at Q25, MiXCR alignment, in-frame beta chains only. Each record represents a unique CDR3 protein, reported with the most common genes and DNA among its rows. For this entry, the V and J calls and clone size follow TCRdb and not the study's own pipeline. This sample lists about 450,000 distinct CDR3 sequences; around 24% were detected once. The top ten constitute about a quarter of the sample.

V is trimmed back by 5 bases and J by 8 bases, and the junction contains 8 bases that no gene match accounts for. The germline V gene gives CDR1 as MNHNS and CDR2 as SASEGT. The CDR3 measures 13 amino acids from cysteine to phenylalanine. Kept here is only the CDR3 DNA, which spans 39 bases and is read in frame from base 1. The sample's time point label, in plain terms: persistent/refractory GD, antithyroid drugs over 5 years with positive TRAb. RNA was extracted from PBMCs in TRIzol for both TCR sequencing and RNA sequencing. Graves' disease was diagnosed according to American Thyroid Association guidelines. Patients were recruited from an endocrinology department in Xi'an, China. Each patient gave roughly 8.4 milliliters of peripheral blood, collected in an EDTA anticoagulant tube. Ficoll Paque Plus density gradient separation was used to isolate PBMCs, and no further T cell sorting was performed. RNA quality was checked with an Agilent 2100 Bioanalyzer and agarose gel, and concentration with a NanoDrop 2000.

The clonotype was recovered from a female donor with Graves disease. Sample: peripheral blood mononuclear cells (PBMCs), taken when the disease was refractory, from a patient treated with antithyroid drugs. Rearrangement joined TRBV6-1 to TRBJ1-2, with 7 bases aligning to TRBD1. The CDR3 reads as follows: CASSRRQGKGYTF. In nucleotide form, the sequence is TGTGCCAGCAGTCGCCGACAGGGTAAAGGCTACACCTTC.